This TCR beta chain stems from a study of identical twins. This clonotype was recorded a few times. This CDR3 has 14 amino acids. Germline values: CDR1 MNHEY, CDR2 SVGEGT. Trimming pared 4 bases from V and 4 bases from J, leaving 11 bases between. One entry per CDR3 protein results from TCRdb running MiXCR on the 5' RACE reads. This table holds some 760,000 distinct CDR3 sequences, approximately 18% found once. These data also formed part of another study, on T cells expressing NK-cell markers.

Sample: PBMCs. This receptor was obtained from a woman aged 18-30 years in good health. V gene TRBV6-2 or TRBV6-3 combines with J gene TRBJ1-5; no firm D call. The CDR3 protein is CASSSTSGNQPQHF. The CDR3 DNA reads as TGTGCCAGCAGTTCTACATCGGGAAATCAGCCCCAGCATTTT.